This TCR beta chain was observed in a study of T-cell reconstitution after alpha-beta-depleted transplantation in children. Study outcomes and limitations: Several hundred expanded graft clones reportedly were the source of alpha-beta T cells about two months after transplant. It was newly produced T cells that mostly accounted for T-cell counts and diversity one year after transplant.

Unique molecular identifiers were used to barcode this TCRbeta library. TCRdb reprocessed the PCR reads with MiXCR, giving one entry per CDR3 protein. The sample holds around 270,000 distinct CDR3 sequences, about 7.3% seen once. This clonotype was seen at least ten times. The antigen remains unidentified. The CDR3 is made up of 14 amino acids. Deletions cut 6 bases from V and 0 bases from J, with 11 bases between. This sequence originates from a female patient between 2 and 10 years old who had a stem cell transplant for Fanconi anemia, so the T cells may come from the graft donor. This chain uses TRBV12-3 or TRBV12-4 with TRBJ1-1; D is unclear. The sequencing used peripheral blood, collected 360 days after TCRalphabeta/CD19-depleted stem cell transplant. CDR3 in DNA: TGTGCCAGCAGCCGGAGTTATATGAACACTGAAGCTTTCTTT. Translating gives CASSRSYMNTEAFF.